Each of the 28 T cell receptor beta chains below was sequenced from the same sample in a study of T cells in Graves' hyperthyroidism and ophthalmopathy (dated by TCRdb to between 2018 and 2021). Libraries were prepared through multiplex PCR. The listed sequencing device is Illumina HiSeq 2000. TCR beta CDR3 regions were amplified from RNA transcripts. For the first round of RT-PCR on the TCR CDR3, the HTBI primer set was used together with the Qiagen OneStep RT-PCR kit. TCRdb reran the public reads through fastp at Q25 and MiXCR, keeping productive beta chains. For every CDR3 protein sequence, its rows merge into one entry that carries the most common genes and DNA. The sample yields 600,000 to 900,000 distinct CDR3 sequences; about a sixth were counted once. The ten largest make up roughly 8% of the sample. Material for sequencing was blood. These receptors were obtained from a man aged 18 to 35 with Graves' hyperthyroidism.

The chain combines TRBV19 with TRBJ1-1; D not resolved. CDR1 is LNHDA, CDR2 SQIVND, per germline (reference sequence). V gave up 6 bases and J gave up 0 bases, with 14 bases separating them. This CDR3 comprises 15 residues. The CDR3 region has the DNA TGTGCCAGTAGGACATCGCATCTGATGAACACTGAAGCTTTCTTT. Its translation is CASRTSHLMNTEAFF.

The chain employs TRBV6-1 and TRBJ1-4; D is perhaps TRBD1 (6 bases). Trimming took off 6 bases at V and 14 bases at J, with 13 bases between the two ends. The CDR3 has 11 amino acids. The germline V gene has CDR1 MNHNS and CDR2 SASEGT. CDR3 sequence (DNA): TGTGCCAGCAGGAAACAGGGTCATCTGTTTTTT. Translating it yields CASRKQGHLFF.

This clonotype came up a few times. The chain combines TRBV9 with TRBJ2-6, with 9 positions matching TRBD1. Looked up from germline, CDR1 is SGDLS and CDR2 is YYNGEE. CDR3 length: 17 amino acids. V gave up 3 bases and J gave up 4 bases; unmatched junction bases: 8. This CDR3 is CASSGTGAKGGANVLTF. The CDR3 nucleotides read TGTGCCAGCAGCGGGACAGGGGCGAAAGGGGGGGCCAACGTCCTGACTTTC.

The chain links TRBV20-1 to TRBJ2-6, with 7 positions matching TRBD1. V was pared by 1 base and J by 3 bases, with 6 bases of the junction left unmatched. The length of the CDR3 is 16 residues. CDR1 and CDR2 from the germline V gene are DFQATT and SNEGSKA (reference sequence). CDR3 bases: TGCAGTGCTAGAGTAGGTCAGGGGGTTGGGGCCAACGTCCTGACTTTC. It translates to CSARVGQGVGANVLTF.

This clonotype was picked up many times. The gene calls are TRBV27 and TRBJ2-1, with 9 bases aligning to TRBD2. This CDR3 has 14 residues. J lost 5 bases, V lost 4 bases, and 3 bases had no gene match. CDR1 and CDR2 (germline): MNHEY, SMNVEV (reference sequence). The CDR3: CASSSSSGNNEQFF. CDR3 nucleotide sequence: TGTGCCAGCAGTTCCTCTAGCGGGAACAATGAGCAGTTCTTC.

In its sample, this clonotype was seen once. The gene calls are TRBV9 and TRBJ2-3; 9 positions agree with TRBD1. The CDR3 length is 17 residues. CDR1 and CDR2 (germline): SGDLS, YYNGEE. Trimming at V came to 4 bases and at J to 0 bases, leaving 9 bases not matched to a gene. The CDR3 DNA sequence: TGTGCCAGCAGCTCGGTGGGGACAGGGAGTAGCACAGATACGCAGTATTTT. Its protein is CASSSVGTGSSTDTQYF. Full variable domain (rest looked up from reference TRBV9 and TRBJ2-3): DSGVTQTPKHLITATGQRVTLRCSPRSGDLSVYWYQQSLDQGLQFLIQYYNGEERAKGNILERFSAQQFPDLHSELNLSSLELGDSALYFCASSSVGTGSSTDTQYFGPGTRLTVL.

Points on this clonotype: This may be a read error: a much more frequent sequence differs by one nucleotide. CDR3 sequence: CSAILTGSYGYTF. The CDR3 DNA sequence: TGCAGTGCGATTCTGACAGGGAGCTATGGCTACACCTTC. The V call is TRBV20-1, the J call TRBJ1-2, with 7 bases lining up with TRBD1. V lost 6 bases to trimming and J lost 4 bases; unmatched junction nucleotides: 8. This CDR3 contains 13 residues. Germline CDR1 DFQATT, CDR2 SNEGSKA (reference sequence).

This clonotype was seen many times. The chain uses TRBV28 and TRBJ2-2; D is uncertain. CDR1 MDHEN and CDR2 SYDVKM come from the germline V gene. There are 14 residues in the CDR3. V was shortened by 3 bases and J by 3 bases, with 8 bases between the two germline ends. The CDR3 region has the DNA TGTGCCAGCAGTTTGTCGAGGTACACCGGGGAGCTGTTTTTT. Its protein is CASSLSRYTGELFF. The full variable domain, completed using reference TRBV28 and TRBJ2-2, is DVKVTQSSRYLVKRTGEKVFLECVQDMDHENMFWYRQDPGLGLRLIYFSYDVKMKEKGDIPEGYSVSREKKERFSLILESASTNQTSMYLCASSLSRYTGELFFGEGSRLTVL.

The table lists this clonotype with many counts. The V and J genes are TRBV6-5 and TRBJ1-1, with D possibly matching TRBD1 (5 bases). The germline V and J ends were trimmed by 3 bases and 2 bases, with 10 bases remaining between them. Germline V gene data show CDR1 as MNHEY and CDR2 as SVGAGI. CDR3 length: 14 residues. The CDR3 reads CASSYDRENTEAFF. CDR3 DNA: TGTGCCAGCAGTTATGACAGAGAAAACACTGAAGCTTTCTTT.

The J gene is TRBJ2-3, the V gene TRBV19, with 8 bases that match TRBD1. The germline V gene has CDR1 LNHDA and CDR2 SQIVND (reference sequence). CDR3 length equals 15 residues. With V trimmed by 4 bases and J by 4 bases, 7 bases remained unmatched. The DNA for the CDR3 is TGTGCCAGTAGTACACAGGGGGTAATAGCAGATACGCAGTATTTT. Translated: CASSTQGVIADTQYF.

This clonotype was observed many times. The chain's CDR3 is CASSPPGQGVYGYTF. CDR3 DNA: TGTGCCAGCTCACCCCCGGGACAGGGGGTCTATGGCTACACCTTC. The chain employs TRBV18 and TRBJ1-2; 11 nucleotides line up with TRBD1. The CDR3 extends over 15 amino acids. In germline, CDR1 is KGHSH, CDR2 LQKENI. V shed 3 bases, J shed 4 bases, and the junction held 4 bases outside the gene matches.

This clonotype was seen many times. The chain employs TRBV11-1 and TRBJ2-1, with 11 positions matching TRBD2. CDR1 and CDR2 (germline): SGHAT, FQDESV (reference sequence). The CDR3 is 17 amino acids. The ends lost 4 bases at V and 0 bases at J; junction bases unmatched: 5. This chain's CDR3 is CASSSGLAGNSYNEQFF. The CDR3 DNA reads TGTGCCAGCAGCTCCGGACTAGCGGGCAACTCCTACAATGAGCAGTTCTTC. Combining the CDR3 with reference TRBV11-1 and TRBJ2-1 gives the whole variable domain EAEVAQSPRYKITEKSQAVAFWCDPISGHATLYWYRQILGQGPELLVQFQDESVVDDSQLPKDRFSAERLKGVDSTLKIQPAELGDSAMYLCASSSGLAGNSYNEQFFGPGTRLTVL.

This clonotype was seen repeatedly, ten times or more. The chain employs TRBV18 and TRBJ2-5; TRBD2 matches 8 bases. CDR1 is KGHSH, CDR2 LQKENI, per germline. CDR3 size: 16 residues. The junction had 7 bases not matched to a gene; V was cut back by 3 bases and J by 1 base. The CDR3: CASSPGVAGIQETQYF. The CDR3 DNA reads TGTGCCAGCTCACCGGGAGTAGCGGGGATCCAAGAGACCCAGTACTTC.

This chain links TRBV6-2 or TRBV6-3 with TRBJ1-4; unclear D gene. The V gene's germline CDR1 is MNHEY and CDR2 SVGEGT. Trimming removed 0 bases from V and 10 bases from J, with 6 bases in between. The CDR3 consists of 12 residues. In DNA form, the CDR3 reads TGTGCCAGCAGTTACTCGGTGGGAAAACTGTTTTTT. Translating gives CASSYSVGKLFF.

This clonotype was recorded many times. CDR3 nucleotides: TGTGCCAGCAGCGTAAGCCCTGCTAGCTCCTACGAGCAGTACTTC. As protein: CASSVSPASSYEQYF. The chain joins TRBV7-2 to TRBJ2-7; D call uncertain. The V and J ends lost 5 bases and 0 bases respectively, with 14 bases between them. The length of the CDR3 is 15 residues. The germline CDR1 and CDR2 sequences are SGHTA and FQGNSA.

The sample holds many counts of this clonotype. The chain joins TRBV27 to TRBJ1-2; no clear D gene. Looked up from germline, CDR1 is MNHEY and CDR2 is SMNVEV (reference sequence). Trimming took 2 bases from V and 0 from J, leaving 7 bases between them. The CDR3 is 14 amino acids. The CDR3 DNA is TGTGCCAGCAGTTTAGCCGGGACTAACTATGGCTACACCTTC. It codes for CASSLAGTNYGYTF.

The table lists this clonotype with many counts. The rearrangement uses TRBV7-9 and TRBJ2-7; 10 bases map to TRBD2. Trimming at V came to 9 bases and at J to 3 bases, leaving 11 bases not matched to a gene. The CDR3 is 15 amino acids. Germline CDR1 is SEHNR and CDR2 is FQNEAQ (reference sequence). CDR3 amino acids: CASAARGLADYEQYF. The CDR3 DNA reads as TGTGCCAGTGCTGCACGCGGACTAGCGGACTACGAGCAGTACTTC.

Of note for this clonotype: It may be a read error: a sequence one base away is much more abundant. CDR3 DNA sequence: TGTGCCAGCTTATCGGGACGTCTGAACTCCGGGGAGCTGTTTTTT. Translating gives CASLSGRLNSGELFF. This chain uses TRBV11-2 with TRBJ2-2; D possibly uses TRBD1 or TRBD2 (5 bases each). The length of the CDR3 is 15 residues. The germline V gene encodes CDR1 SGHAT and CDR2 FQNNGV.

The genes are TRBV29-1 and TRBJ2-1; the match to TRBD2 covers 9 bases. The CDR3 extends over 15 amino acids. V gave up 3 bases and J gave up 5 bases; unmatched junction bases: 8. Germline lookup yields CDR1 SQVTM and CDR2 ANQGSEA. In DNA form, the CDR3 reads TGCAGCGTTGACGGTCTAGCGGGAATCCACAATGAGCAGTTCTTC. This translates into CSVDGLAGIHNEQFF.

This clonotype was observed a handful of times. V usage is TRBV20-1 and J usage is TRBJ2-7; 12 nucleotides line up with TRBD2. Losses at the gene ends were 4 bases for V and 0 bases for J; bases not matched to a gene: 7. This CDR3 has 16 amino acids. Germline V gives CDR1 DFQATT, CDR2 SNEGSKA (reference sequence). DNA of the CDR3: TGCAGTGCTAATCCTAGCGGGAGGGCCAACTCCTACGAGCAGTACTTC. This translates into CSANPSGRANSYEQYF.

This clonotype was picked up a small number of times. The chain employs TRBV29-1 and TRBJ2-5; 9 bases are a match to TRBD2. CDR3 length: 14 residues. CDR1 is SQVTM and CDR2 is ANQGSEA in the germline V gene. The junction had 6 bases not matched to a gene; V was cut back by 6 bases and J by 1 base. The CDR3 nucleotides read TGCAGCGTGATGGGGCGGGAGGGCCAAGAGACCCAGTACTTC. This translates into CSVMGREGQETQYF.

This clonotype was observed a few times. The chain uses TRBV9 and TRBJ2-7; a possible D gene is TRBD2 (6 bases). Germline CDR1 is SGDLS and CDR2 is YYNGEE. V gave up 2 bases and J gave up 4 bases, with 16 bases separating them. The CDR3 covers 15 residues. Written as DNA, the CDR3 is TGTGCCAGCAGCGTGGGACTCGGAGCGGGTTACGAGCAGTACTTC. It encodes CASSVGLGAGYEQYF.

This clonotype turned up a few times. The chain uses TRBV7-2 and TRBJ2-7; TRBD2 might be the D (5 bases). Trimming took off 2 bases at V and 3 bases at J, with 11 bases between the two ends. Germline-derived CDR1 and CDR2 are SGHTA and FQGNSA. The CDR3 is 14 residues long. Here the CDR3 DNA reads TGTGCCAGCAGCTTATCCCAAGGACTCTACGAGCAGTACTTC. It codes for CASSLSQGLYEQYF.

The rearrangement uses TRBV11-3 and TRBJ2-7; 7 nucleotides match TRBD1. Germline V gives CDR1 SGHNT, CDR2 YENEEA. This CDR3 comprises 14 residues. V shed 3 bases, J shed 5 bases, and the junction held 7 bases outside the gene matches. CDR3 in amino acids: CASSFRTGQDEQYF. CDR3 DNA sequence: TGTGCCAGCAGCTTCCGGACAGGTCAGGACGAGCAGTACTTC.

The J gene is TRBJ1-5, the V gene TRBV6-4; 8 bases are a match to TRBD1. The CDR3 runs to 19 residues. CDR1 and CDR2 from the germline V gene are MRHNA and SNTAGT. The ends lost 10 bases at V and 0 bases at J; junction bases unmatched: 20. The CDR3 nucleotides read TGTGCCATCGCCCCCACTAGGGGACAGGAAATCTATAGCAATCAGCCCCAGCATTTT. Amino acid sequence: CAIAPTRGQEIYSNQPQHF.

This clonotype showed up just a few times. This chain uses TRBV6-2 or TRBV6-3 with TRBJ2-2, with 14 bases lining up with TRBD2. The CDR3 consists of 18 residues. The V and J ends lost 6 bases and 6 bases, in that order; junction bases with no gene match: 12. Germline assignment: CDR1 MNHEY and CDR2 SVGEGT. The CDR3 region is CASRQLGLAGGGAGELFF. CDR3 nucleotides: TGTGCCAGCAGACAACTTGGACTAGCGGGAGGAGGGGCCGGGGAGCTGTTTTTT.

J is TRBJ2-4 and V is TRBV6-6; tentatively, D is TRBD2 (6 bases). This CDR3 region has 13 residues. The V and J ends lost 0 bases and 8 bases respectively, with 8 bases between them. From germline, CDR1 is MNHNY and CDR2 SVGAGI (reference sequence). The CDR3 loop reads CASSYSTGDIQYF. The CDR3, as DNA: TGTGCCAGCAGTTACTCGACGGGGGACATTCAGTACTTC.

The chain employs TRBV9 and TRBJ2-6; maybe TRBD1 (5 bases). V lost 5 bases, J lost 4 bases, and 16 bases lay in between. Germline CDR1 and CDR2: SGDLS and YYNGEE. CDR3 length: 16 residues. The CDR3 here is CASRGRGGAGANVLTF. DNA of the CDR3: TGTGCCAGCAGGGGAAGGGGCGGAGCGGGGGCCAACGTCCTGACTTTC.